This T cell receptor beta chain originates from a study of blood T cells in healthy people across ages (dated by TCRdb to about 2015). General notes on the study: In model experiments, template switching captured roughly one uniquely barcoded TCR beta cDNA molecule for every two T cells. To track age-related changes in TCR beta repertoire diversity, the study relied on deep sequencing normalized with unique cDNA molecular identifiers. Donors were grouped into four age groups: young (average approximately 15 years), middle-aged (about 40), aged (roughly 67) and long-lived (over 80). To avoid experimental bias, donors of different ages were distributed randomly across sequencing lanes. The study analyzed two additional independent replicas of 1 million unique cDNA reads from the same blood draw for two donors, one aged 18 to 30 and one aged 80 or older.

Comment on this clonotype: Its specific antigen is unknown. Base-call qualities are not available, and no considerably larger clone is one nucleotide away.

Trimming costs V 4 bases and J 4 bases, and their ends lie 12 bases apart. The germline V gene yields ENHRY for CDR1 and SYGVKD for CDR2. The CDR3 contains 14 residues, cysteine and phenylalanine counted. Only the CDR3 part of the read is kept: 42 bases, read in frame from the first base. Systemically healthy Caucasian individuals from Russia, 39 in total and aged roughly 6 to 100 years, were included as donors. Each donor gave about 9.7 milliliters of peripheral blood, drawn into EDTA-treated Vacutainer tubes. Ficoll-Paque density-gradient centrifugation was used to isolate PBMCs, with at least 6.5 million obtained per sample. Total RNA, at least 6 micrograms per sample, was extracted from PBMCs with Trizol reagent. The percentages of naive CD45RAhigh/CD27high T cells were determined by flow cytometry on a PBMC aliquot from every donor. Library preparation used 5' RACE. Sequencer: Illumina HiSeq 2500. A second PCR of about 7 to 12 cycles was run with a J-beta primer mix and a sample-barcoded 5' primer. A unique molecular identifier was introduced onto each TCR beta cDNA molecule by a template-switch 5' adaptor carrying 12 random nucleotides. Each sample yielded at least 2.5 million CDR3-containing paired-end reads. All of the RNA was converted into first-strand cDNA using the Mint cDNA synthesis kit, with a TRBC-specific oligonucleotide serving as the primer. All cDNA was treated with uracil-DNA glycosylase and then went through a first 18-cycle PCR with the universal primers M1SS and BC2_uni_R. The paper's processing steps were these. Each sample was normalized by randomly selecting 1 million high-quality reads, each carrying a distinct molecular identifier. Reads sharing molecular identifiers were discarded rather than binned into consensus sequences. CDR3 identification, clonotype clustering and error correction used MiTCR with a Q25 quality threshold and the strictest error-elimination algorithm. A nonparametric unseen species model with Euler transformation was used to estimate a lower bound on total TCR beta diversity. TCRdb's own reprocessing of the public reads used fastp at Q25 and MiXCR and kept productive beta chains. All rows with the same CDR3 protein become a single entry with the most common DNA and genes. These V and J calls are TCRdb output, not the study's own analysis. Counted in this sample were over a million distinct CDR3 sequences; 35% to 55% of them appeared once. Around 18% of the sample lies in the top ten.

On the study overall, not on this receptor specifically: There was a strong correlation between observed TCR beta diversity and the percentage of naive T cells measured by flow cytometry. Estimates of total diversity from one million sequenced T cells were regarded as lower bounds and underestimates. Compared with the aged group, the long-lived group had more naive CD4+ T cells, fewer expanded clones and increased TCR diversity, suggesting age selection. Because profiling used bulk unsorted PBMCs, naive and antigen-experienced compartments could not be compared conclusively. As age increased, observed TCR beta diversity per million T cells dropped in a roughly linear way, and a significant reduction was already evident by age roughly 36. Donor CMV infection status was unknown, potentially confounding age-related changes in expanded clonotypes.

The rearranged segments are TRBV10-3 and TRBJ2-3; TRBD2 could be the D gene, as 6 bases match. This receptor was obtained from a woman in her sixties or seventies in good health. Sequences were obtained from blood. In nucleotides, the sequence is TGTGCCATCAGTGCTTCAGGAGGGCCAGATACGCAGTATTTT. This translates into CAISASGGPDTQYF.